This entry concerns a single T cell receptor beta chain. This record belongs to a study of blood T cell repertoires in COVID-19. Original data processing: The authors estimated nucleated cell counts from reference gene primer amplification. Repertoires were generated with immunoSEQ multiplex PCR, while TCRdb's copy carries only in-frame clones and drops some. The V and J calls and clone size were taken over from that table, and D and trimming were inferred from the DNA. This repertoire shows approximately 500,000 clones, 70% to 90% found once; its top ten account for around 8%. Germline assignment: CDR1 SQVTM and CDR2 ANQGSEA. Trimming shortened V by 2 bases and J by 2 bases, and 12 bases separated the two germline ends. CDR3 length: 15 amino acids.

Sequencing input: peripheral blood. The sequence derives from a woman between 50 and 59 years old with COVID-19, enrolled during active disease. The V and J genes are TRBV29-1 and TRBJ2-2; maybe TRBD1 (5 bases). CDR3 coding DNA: TGCAGCGTTGAAATACAGGATCTTAACACCGGGGAGCTGTTTTTT. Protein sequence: CSVEIQDLNTGELFF.